Listed here are 18 T cell receptor beta chains from one sample, sequenced in a study of glioma-infiltrating T cells. Amplification of TCR alpha and beta CDR3 regions from RNA used iRepertoire nested multiplex PCR. One entry per CDR3 protein results from TCRdb running MiXCR on the multiplex PCR reads. Here the sample spans 400,000 or so distinct CDR3 sequences, less than 50% being singletons. Source material: glioma tissue, nonneoplastic brain tissue, or PBMCs (not recorded which). The receptors originated from a human donor with low-grade glioma or glioblastoma, undergoing nonglioma brain surgery, or in good health (not recorded which).

This clonotype was seen repeatedly, ten times or more. The genes are TRBV6-2 or TRBV6-3 and TRBJ2-7; no firm D call. The germline CDR1 and CDR2 sequences are MNHEY and SVGEGT. This CDR3 is built from 16 residues. Deletions cut 3 bases from V and 1 base from J, with 16 bases between. CDR3 region: CASSYTRLEGSYEQYF. The CDR3 nucleotides read TGTGCCAGCAGTTATACTCGTCTAGAAGGGTCCTACGAGCAGTACTTC.

The chain carries TRBV12-3 or TRBV12-4 and TRBJ2-1, with TRBD2 matching 9 bases. J gave up 7 bases and V 4 bases, and 11 bases lay outside the gene matches. This CDR3 region has 16 residues. This chain's CDR3 is CASSSERLAGDNEQFF. The DNA for the CDR3 is TGTGCCAGCAGTTCCGAGAGGTTAGCGGGAGATAATGAGCAGTTCTTC.

This clonotype has a handful of counts. The V and J genes are TRBV28 and TRBJ1-2, with D possibly matching TRBD1 (5 bases). The CDR3 has 15 amino acids. Germline-derived CDR1 and CDR2 are MDHEN and SYDVKM. V shed 1 base and J shed 1 base, with 10 bases lying between them. CDR3 protein: CASSLSGHFNYGYTF. In DNA, the CDR3 is TGTGCCAGCAGTTTATCCGGACACTTTAACTATGGCTACACCTTC.

The rearrangement links TRBV6-4 to TRBJ2-3, with D possibly TRBD2 on 5 matching bases. Germline CDR1 reads MRHNA; CDR2 reads SNTAGT. V was trimmed by 8 bases and J by 2 bases, leaving 11 bases between them. CDR3 length: 13 residues. The CDR3, as DNA: TGTGCCAGCGCGGCTAGCCCCACAGATACGCAGTATTTT. Translation: CASAASPTDTQYF.

This rearrangement joins TRBV4-3 to TRBJ2-3; the D call may be TRBD1 or TRBD2 (6 bases each). Trimming stripped 4 bases from V and 4 bases from J, with 18 bases between. CDR3 size: 16 residues. Germline lookup yields CDR1 LGHNA and CDR2 YSLEER. CDR3 sequence reads: CASSPGAGYQPDTQYF. CDR3 in DNA: TGCGCCAGCAGCCCGGGGGCCGGCTACCAACCAGATACGCAGTATTTT.

This clonotype was counted ten times or more. This chain joins TRBV7-2 and TRBJ2-7; 8 bases are shared with TRBD1. CDR3 length: 15 amino acids. The V gene's germline CDR1 is SGHTA and CDR2 FQGNSA. After removal of 1 base from V and 2 bases from J, the junction contained 4 bases not matched to a gene. Here the CDR3 reads CASSLGGTGPYEQYF. CDR3 DNA: TGTGCCAGCAGCTTAGGGGGGACAGGCCCCTACGAGCAGTACTTC.

This clonotype has at least ten counts. The V and J genes are TRBV20-1 and TRBJ1-5, with 9 bases aligning to TRBD1. Germline V gene sequence: CDR1 DFQATT, CDR2 SNEGSKA (reference sequence). The V and J ends lost 4 bases and 6 bases, in that order; junction bases with no gene match: 10. CDR3 length: 15 residues. DNA for the CDR3: TGCAGTGCTAAGCCGGGACAGGGTTCGGGTCAGCCCCAGCATTTT. Encoded protein: CSAKPGQGSGQPQHF.

The chain employs TRBV28 and TRBJ1-1; 10 nucleotides line up with TRBD1. The CDR3 is 15 amino acids. Germline assignment: CDR1 MDHEN and CDR2 SYDVKM. After removal of 2 bases from V and 6 bases from J, the junction contained 6 bases not matched to a gene. The CDR3 sequence is CASSLGRDRGPEAFF. The DNA of the CDR3 is TGTGCCAGCAGTTTAGGTCGGGACAGGGGTCCTGAAGCTTTCTTT.

Concerning this clonotype: At one end, the junction sequence differs from germline, possibly due to a read error. The rearrangement links TRBV15 to TRBJ2-3; 11 bases match TRBD2. This CDR3 region has 16 residues. Germline CDR1 reads LNHNV; CDR2 reads YYDKDF (reference sequence). CDR3 nucleotides: TGTGCCGCCAGTAGCAGACTAGCGGGATTCACCGATACGCAGTATTTT. As protein: CAASSRLAGFTDTQYF.

The chain recombines TRBV18 with TRBJ1-4; TRBD1 aligns across 7 bases. Losses at the gene ends were 3 bases for V and 5 bases for J; bases not matched to a gene: 15. Germline V gives CDR1 KGHSH, CDR2 LQKENI. This CDR3 has 18 amino acids. This CDR3 is CASSPNRRGGGQNEKLFF. The DNA for the CDR3 is TGTGCCAGCTCACCGAACCGAAGAGGGGGCGGCCAAAATGAAAAACTGTTTTTT.

This clonotype was seen at least ten times. This rearrangement joins TRBV7-2 to TRBJ2-3; D not certain. Trimming stripped 1 base from V and 1 base from J, with 6 bases between. Germline CDR1 is SGHTA and CDR2 is FQGNSA. The length of the CDR3 is 14 residues. The DNA for the CDR3 is TGTGCCAGCAGCTTAGTGACGGGCACAGATACGCAGTATTTT. Translated, it gives CASSLVTGTDTQYF.

This clonotype appeared a few times. The chain is built from TRBV19 and TRBJ1-2; D call uncertain. This CDR3 spans 14 amino acids. Per germline, CDR1 LNHDA and CDR2 SQIVND (reference sequence). V was trimmed by 5 bases and J by 2 bases, leaving 12 bases between them. In DNA form, the CDR3 reads TGTGCCAGTAGTCGACATCTGGAGAACTATGGCTACACCTTC. It translates to CASSRHLENYGYTF.

The gene calls are TRBV20-1 and TRBJ1-1; D is ambiguous. This CDR3 has 14 amino acids. V lost 3 bases to trimming and J lost 1 base, with 12 bases between them. Germline CDR1 DFQATT, CDR2 SNEGSKA (reference sequence). For the CDR3, the DNA is TGCAGTGCTAGGAGGTCCGGAGGGAACACTGAAGCTTTCTTT. This translates into CSARRSGGNTEAFF.

On this clonotype itself: Germline and junction disagree at one end, which may indicate a read error. The V and J genes are TRBV6-2 or TRBV6-3 and TRBJ2-1, with D possibly being TRBD1 or TRBD2 (5 bases each). The germline CDR1 and CDR2 sequences are MNHEY and SVGEGT. The CDR3 has 16 residues. CDR3 in amino acids: CASSYSPGRNHNERFF. CDR3 nucleotide sequence: TGTGCCAGCAGTTACTCGCCAGGGAGAAACCACAATGAGCGGTTCTTC.

V and J are TRBV4-3 and TRBJ2-2; tentative D call: TRBD2 (5 bases). With 0 bases removed from V and 1 base from J, the gap between germline ends came to 9 bases. CDR1 and CDR2 (germline): LGHNA, YSLEER. CDR3 size: 16 residues. CDR3 loop: CASSQEMRENTGELFF. The CDR3 DNA reads as TGCGCCAGCAGCCAAGAGATGAGGGAGAACACCGGGGAGCTGTTTTTT.

The chain links TRBV4-1 to TRBJ2-3; 10 bases line up with TRBD2. This CDR3 contains 17 residues. CDR1 MGHRA and CDR2 YSYEKL come from the germline V gene. V lost 3 bases and J lost 3; bases outside the gene matches: 9. CDR3 sequence (DNA): TGCGCCAGCAGCCAGACCATCCCGGGACTAGCGACAGATACGCAGTATTTT. Its translation: CASSQTIPGLATDTQYF.

About this clonotype itself: This may be a read error, as it is one base from a much larger clone. The chain is built from TRBV7-6 and TRBJ2-7; TRBD2 might be the D (5 bases). V was clipped by 5 bases and J by 6 bases, with 20 bases between them. The CDR3 spans 15 residues. Germline CDR1 SGHVS, CDR2 FNYEAQ. In nucleotides, the CDR3 is TGTGCCAGCAGCCCCCATCGGGGAGAACGGTTCGAGCAGTACTTC. Translation gives CASSPHRGERFEQYF. The full variable domain, completed using reference TRBV7-6 and TRBJ2-7, is GAGVSQSPRYKVTKRGQDVALRCDPISGHVSLYWYRQALGQGPEFLTYFNYEAQQDKSGLPNDRFSAERPEGSISTLTIQRTEQRDSAMYRCASSPHRGERFEQYFGPGTRLTVT.

This chain's CDR3 is CASSPLGLSYNEQFF. CDR3 DNA: TGTGCCAGCAGTCCCTTAGGGCTCTCCTACAATGAGCAGTTCTTC. This chain connects TRBV6-1 to TRBJ2-1; no firm D call. Trimming stripped 5 bases from V and 0 bases from J, with 11 bases between. Germline V gives CDR1 MNHNS, CDR2 SASEGT. The CDR3 is made up of 15 amino acids.